The TCR beta chain under discussion was sequenced for a study of low-dose radiotherapy and immunotherapy resistance in tumors. Overall study: 1 Gy per fraction was delivered to Cohort 2 every two weeks, for 13 Gy total over 26 weeks. Aspirin 300 mg, taken orally and daily, was given to patients for four cycles from cycle 1 day 1.

Per the germline V gene, CDR1 is MDHEN and CDR2 is SYDVKM. The CDR3 has 10 residues. The V gene lost 4 bases and the J gene lost 9 bases, with 6 bases spanning the gap. TRAV- and TRBV-specific primers were used for first-strand cDNA, which covered alpha and beta chains. PCR amplification of the TCRs was performed with Phusion for approximately 20 PCR cycles, and it relied on a constant-region primer together with a V-primer adapter. TCRdb re-analysed the reads in MiXCR, keeping a single row per CDR3 protein. The table shows 80,000 to 95,000 distinct CDR3 sequences, with more than 7.5% occurring only once. This clonotype came up many times. Time point: before trial treatment. Along with nivolumab and ipilimumab, donors received aspirin, low-dose cyclophosphamide and low-dose radiotherapy.

The material was PBMCs, obtained before treatment. The V and J genes are TRBV28 and TRBJ1-1; D unresolved. This clonotype was obtained from a male donor with prostate cancer. CDR3 region: CASSSKKAFF. Written as DNA, the CDR3 is TGTGCCAGCAGTTCCAAGAAAGCTTTCTTT.